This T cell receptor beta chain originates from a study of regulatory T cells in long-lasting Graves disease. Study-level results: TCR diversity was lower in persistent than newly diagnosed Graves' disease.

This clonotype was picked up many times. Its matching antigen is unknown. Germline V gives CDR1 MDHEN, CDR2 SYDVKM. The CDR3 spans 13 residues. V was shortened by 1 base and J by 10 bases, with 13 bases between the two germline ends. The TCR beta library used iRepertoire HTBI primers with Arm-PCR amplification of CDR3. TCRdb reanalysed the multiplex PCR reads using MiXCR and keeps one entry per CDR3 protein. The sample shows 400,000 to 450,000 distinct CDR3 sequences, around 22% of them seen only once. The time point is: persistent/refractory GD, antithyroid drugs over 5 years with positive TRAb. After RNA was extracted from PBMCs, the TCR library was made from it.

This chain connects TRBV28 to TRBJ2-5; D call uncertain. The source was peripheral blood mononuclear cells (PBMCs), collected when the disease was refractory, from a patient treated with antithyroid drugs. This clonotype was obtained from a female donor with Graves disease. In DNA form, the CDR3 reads TGTGCCAGCAGTTTATCGGTTCTGAATCTCCAGTACTTC. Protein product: CASSLSVLNLQYF.